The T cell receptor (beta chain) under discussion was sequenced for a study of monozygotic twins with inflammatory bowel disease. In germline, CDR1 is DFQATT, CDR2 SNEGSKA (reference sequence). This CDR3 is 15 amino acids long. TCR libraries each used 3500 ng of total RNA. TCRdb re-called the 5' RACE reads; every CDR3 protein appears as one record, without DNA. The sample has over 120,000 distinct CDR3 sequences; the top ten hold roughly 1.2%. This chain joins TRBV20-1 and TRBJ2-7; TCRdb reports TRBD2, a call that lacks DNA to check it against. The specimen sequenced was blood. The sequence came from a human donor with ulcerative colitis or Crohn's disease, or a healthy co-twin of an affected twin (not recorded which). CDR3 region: CSARVRASGRNEQYF.